One sample yielded the 9 T cell receptor beta chains listed below, sequenced in a study of T cells in tumors after PD-1 blockade. Sequenced by immunoSEQ multiplex PCR; TCRdb stores in-frame clones only, minus some. The sample lists about 34,000 clones, 73% occurring once. This sample comprised PBMCs, obtained after anti-PD-1 treatment. The receptors were gathered from a human donor with basal cell carcinoma.

This clone was counted between two and nine times. The CDR3 DNA is TGCAGCGTGATGGGACAGGGCCACGAGCAGTACTTC. Protein sequence: CSVMGQGHEQYF. V is TRBV29-1 and J is TRBJ2-7; 9 bases are a match to TRBD1. The CDR3 runs to 12 residues. Germline V gives CDR1 SQVTM, CDR2 ANQGSEA. J was trimmed by 5 bases and V by 6 bases; bases with no gene match: 5.

V usage is TRBV5-8 and J usage is TRBJ2-7; D not certain. Germline V lookup: CDR1 SGHTS, CDR2 YDEGEE. The germline V and J ends were trimmed by 7 bases and 3 bases, with 8 bases remaining between them. This CDR3 spans 11 amino acids. In nucleotides, the CDR3 is TGTGCCAGCGGCGACGTCTACGAGCAGTACTTC. The encoded protein is CASGDVYEQYF.

The J gene is TRBJ2-3, the V gene TRBV5-1, with TRBD2 matching over 9 bases. V gave up 1 base and J gave up 2 bases; unmatched junction bases: 5. CDR1 is SGHRS, CDR2 YFSETQ, per germline. The CDR3 runs 16 residues. The CDR3 spells CASSLTPSGDTDTQYF. The CDR3 DNA follows: TGCGCCAGCAGCTTGACCCCTAGCGGGGACACAGATACGCAGTATTTT.

This clone was observed a single time. The rearrangement joins TRBV11-3 to TRBJ2-3; D is ambiguous. Germline V gene data show CDR1 as SGHNT and CDR2 as YENEEA. V was trimmed by 2 bases and J by 3 bases, leaving 6 bases between them. This CDR3 contains 13 residues. CDR3 amino acids: CASSLILTDTQYF. The CDR3 nucleotides are TGTGCCAGCAGCTTAATCCTAACAGATACGCAGTATTTT.

V usage is TRBV3-1 (or the pseudogene TRBV3-2) and J usage is TRBJ1-1, with a possible D match to TRBD1 (6 bases). The CDR3 is 13 residues long. Germline assignment: CDR1 LGHDT and CDR2 YNNKEL (reference sequence). V lost 4 bases and J 6 bases, leaving 12 bases between the germline ends. CDR3 coding DNA: TGTGCCAGCAGCCCACGAGGGGGGGCTGAAGCTTTCTTT. Translating it yields CASSPRGGAEAFF.

This clone was seen ten or more times. V and J are TRBV7-9 and TRBJ1-2; TRBD1 is a possible D gene (5 bases). Trimming removed 0 bases from V and 8 bases from J, with 7 bases in between. CDR3 length: 12 amino acids. Germline CDR1 and CDR2: SEHNR and FQNEAQ (reference sequence). CDR3 protein: CASSLAGEGYTF. The CDR3 DNA reads as TGTGCCAGCAGCTTAGCGGGGGAGGGCTACACCTTC.

This sequence joins TRBV27 and TRBJ1-1; 9 bases line up with TRBD1. CDR3 length: 14 amino acids. The V gene's germline CDR1 is MNHEY and CDR2 SMNVEV (reference sequence). V gave up 5 bases and J gave up 2 bases; unmatched junction bases: 3. The CDR3 bases are TGTGCCAGCAGTGACAGGGGGGGAAACACTGAAGCTTTCTTT. Protein sequence: CASSDRGGNTEAFF.

The J gene is TRBJ2-3, the V gene TRBV7-2; D gene unclear. With 3 bases removed from V and 4 bases from J, the gap between germline ends came to 8 bases. The CDR3 is made up of 13 amino acids. Germline V CDR1 and CDR2: SGHTA, FQGNSA. CDR3 DNA: TGTGCCAGCAGCTTGGCAGACCCAGATACGCAGTATTTT. Translating gives CASSLADPDTQYF.

The J gene is TRBJ2-2, the V gene TRBV28; D gene uncertain. The CDR3 is 15 residues long. CDR1 and CDR2 from the germline V gene are MDHEN and SYDVKM. Trimming removed 5 bases from V and 4 bases from J, with 14 bases in between. In DNA form, the CDR3 reads TGTGCCAGCAGTCCAAGCCCATTTGTCACCGGGGAGCTGTTTTTT. It is translated as CASSPSPFVTGELFF.